This TCR beta chain was observed in a study of blood T cell repertoires in COVID-19. For the study at large: Both acute and convalescent COVID-19 samples were obtained from the United States, Italy and Spain.

Original methodology: Cell counts per sample came from amplifying reference gene primers. Measured with immunoSEQ multiplex PCR; TCRdb has only the in-frame clones, and not every one. That table is the source of V, J and clone size, and D and trimming were worked out from the DNA. The table records about 350,000 clones, about nine tenths of them present only once. It was during active infection that Seattle patients were enrolled and then longitudinally followed. V was pared by 8 bases and J by 6 bases, with 13 bases of the junction left unmatched. CDR3 length equals 16 residues. Germline V lookup: CDR1 MNHNY, CDR2 SVGAGI (reference sequence).

Specimen: peripheral blood. The TCR comes from a woman between 55 and 75 years old with COVID-19, enrolled during active disease. The V call is TRBV6-6, the J call TRBJ1-2; 12 bases are shared with TRBD1. This chain's CDR3 is CASGGQGAQKQDGYTF. CDR3 DNA: TGTGCCAGCGGGGGACAGGGGGCGCAAAAGCAGGATGGCTACACCTTC.